Sequencing of this T cell receptor beta chain was carried out in a study of breast tumors, draining lymph nodes, adjacent tissues. Study-level points and caveats: The data were judged consistent with most tumor T cells coming from lymph node and expanding in tumor. Tumors had less TCR diversity than lymph nodes, more than nontumor tissue. The lymph node origin of tumor T cells was framed as consistent with a hypothesis, not demonstrated.

This CDR3 is built from 17 residues. Germline CDR1 and CDR2: SGDLS and YYNGEE. Trimming pared 4 bases from V and 0 bases from J, leaving 14 bases between. Breast cancer patients provided tissue from their axillary draining lymph nodes. MiXCR, applied by TCRdb to the multiplex PCR reads, yields one record per CDR3 protein. The sample contains approximately 100,000 distinct CDR3 sequences, around 20% of which appear only once. This clonotype was detected ten times or more. What it binds is unknown. V and J are TRBV9 and TRBJ1-6; the D gene is possibly TRBD1 (5 bases). This TCR came from a female donor with breast cancer. Some clones in this sample may be carry-over from other donors' samples. The source material was axillary lymph node tissue. DNA of the CDR3: TGTGCCAGCAGCAACACGGGGGGGAGCTCCTATAATTCACCCCTCCACTTT. Translating gives CASSNTGGSSYNSPLHF.